This is a list of T cell receptor beta chains from one sample in a study of technical replicates of blood from several donors. The table came from immunoSEQ multiplex PCR; TCRdb's copy has only in-frame clones and leaves some out. Of 70,000 or so clones listed, over 80% were seen once; the top ten hold 4.6%. The sample taken for sequencing was PBMCs. All receptors derive from a human donor in good health. Some clones in this sample may be carry-over from other donors' samples. CDR3s include the opening cysteine and the closing phenylalanine or tryptophan. A D gene is named only where the DNA matches it firmly. Expanded clones are given a class, and other clones once, few, many or no size at all.

>.|.|TRBV4-3|TRBJ2-7
TGCGCCAGCAGCCAAAACAACGGGTACCTCTACGAGCAGTACTTC
CASSQNNGYLYEQYF
>TRBD1|.|TRBV7-9|TRBJ1-1
TGTGCCAGCAGCCCACCGGACAGGGTGGGAGGTCGGGCTTTCTTT
CASSPPDRVGGRAFF
>.|.|TRBV30|TRBJ1-1
TGTGCCTGGAGTGTACTTGGGAACACTGAAGCTTTCTTT
CAWSVLGNTEAFF
>.|.|TRBV20-1|TRBJ2-1
TGCAGTGCTCGGACTAACATTGAGCAGTTCTTC
CSARTNIEQFF
>.|.|TRBV14|TRBJ1-2
TGTGCCAGCAGCCAAGATTGGGCAGTGGGCTATGGCTACACCTTC
CASSQDWAVGYGYTF
>.|.|TRBV28|TRBJ2-5
TGTGCCAGCAGTCCAGACAGGAGCCAAGAGACCCAGTACTTC
CASSPDRSQETQYF
>.|.|TRBV4-2|TRBJ1-3
TGTGCCAGCCAGAGGAACTCTGGAAACACCATATATTTT
CASQRNSGNTIYF
>TRBD1|.|TRBV2|TRBJ2-6
TGTGCCAGCAGGAGGACAGGGATCTCTGGGGCCAACGTCCTGACTTTC
CASRRTGISGANVLTF
>TRBD2|.|TRBV18|TRBJ2-3
TGTGCCAGCTCACCATTCTCGCGGGGGGCGACGGCGGAAGCGCAGTATTTT
CASSPFSRGATAEAQYF
>TRBD2|.|TRBV10-3|TRBJ2-5
TGTGCCACCCGGACTAGTATCGTCCAAGAGACCCAGTACTTC
CATRTSIVQETQYF
>TRBD1|.|TRBV4-3|TRBJ1-2
TGCGCCAGCAGCCAAGATTGGGGGACAGGGGGGGTTGGTGGCTACACCTTC
CASSQDWGTGGVGGYTF
>TRBD1|.|TRBV2|TRBJ1-1
TGTGCCAGCAGTGAACGACAGGGTAGGGCCCAGAACACTGAAGCTTTCTTT
CASSERQGRAQNTEAFF
>.|.|TRBV7-8|TRBJ2-4
TGTGCCAGCAGCCCTCTGGGGGCCCAAAACATTCAGTACTTC
CASSPLGAQNIQYF
>TRBD1|.|TRBV30|TRBJ1-2
TGTGCCGGGGCCCTGGGACAGTATGGCTACACCTTC
CAGALGQYGYTF
>.|.|TRBV4-1|TRBJ2-1
TGCGCCAGCAGCCAAGGGGTCAGGGGCCTAGGTGGGCTCTACAATGAGCAGTTCTTC
CASSQGVRGLGGLYNEQFF
>TRBD1|.|TRBV6-6|TRBJ1-2
TGTGCCAGCAGGGCAGGGGGCGCATTTGGCTACACCTTC
CASRAGGAFGYTF
>TRBD2|few|TRBV6-1|TRBJ2-1
TGTGCCAGCAGTGAAGCCGTGGGTTCAGGAAGCGGGAGGCAGTACAATGAGCAGTTCTTC
CASSEAVGSGSGRQYNEQFF
>TRBD2|.|TRBV5-6|TRBJ2-2
TGTGCCAGCAGCTCGTCGGGGAGGGCTAGCCCAGGCGGGGAGCTGTTTTTT
CASSSSGRASPGGELFF
>TRBD1|.|TRBV6-5|TRBJ1-5
TGTGCCAGCAGCTCCGGGACAGTGAAGCCCCAGCATTTT
CASSSGTVKPQHF
>TRBD2|.|TRBV7-9|TRBJ2-1
TGTGCCAGCGGAAAGCGGGAGGGATGGAAAAATGAGCAGTTCTTC
CASGKREGWKNEQFF
>TRBD1|.|TRBV6-6|TRBJ1-5
TGTGCCAGCAGGTCCGGGACAGGTAATCAGCCCCAGCATTTT
CASRSGTGNQPQHF
>TRBD1|.|TRBV6-5|TRBJ2-7
TGTGCCAGCAGGAGATCAGGGGGCGCGGGGTGGGAGCAGTACTTC
CASRRSGGAGWEQYF
>TRBD2|.|TRBV4-3|TRBJ2-7
TGCGCCAGCAGCCAAGCTCTAGCGGGAGTCCACGAGCAGTACTTC
CASSQALAGVHEQYF
>.|.|TRBV9|TRBJ2-7
TGTGCCAGCAGCGTAGGTGACCGGGGGACTACAGGGTTCTCCTACGAGCAGTACTTC
CASSVGDRGTTGFSYEQYF
>.|once|TRBV6-5|TRBJ1-5
TGTGCCAGCAGTAAATCTACAGGGTCGGGTCAGCCCCAGCATTTT
CASSKSTGSGQPQHF
>TRBD2|.|TRBV29-1|TRBJ2-2
TGCAGCGTTGGTGCCAGACTAGCGGAAGAAACCGGGGAGCTGTTTTTT
CSVGARLAEETGELFF
>.|few|TRBV5-1|TRBJ1-3
TGCGCCAGCAGCCCGGCGGACTCTGGAAACACCATATATTTT
CASSPADSGNTIYF
>.|.|TRBV7-9|TRBJ2-7
TGTGCCAGCAGCGGCCGGGACACAGCGGCCGAGCAGTACTTC
CASSGRDTAAEQYF
>.|.|TRBV5-1|TRBJ2-1
TGCGCCAGCAGCTCGGGGTCTACTCTAGACAATGAGCAGTTCTTC
CASSSGSTLDNEQFF
>TRBD2|once|TRBV7-2|TRBJ2-1
TGTGCCAGCAGCCTATCCCGGACTAGCGGGGGCGAGCAGTTCTTC
CASSLSRTSGGEQFF
>TRBD2|.|TRBV7-7|TRBJ2-2
TGTGCCAGCAGCGCATCCCTAGCGGGGGCGAACACCGGGGAGCTGTTTTTT
CASSASLAGANTGELFF
>TRBD2|.|TRBV4-2|TRBJ2-4
TGTGCCAGCAGCCAAGATAATCCCCTAGGACTAGCGACCTTAGCCAAAAACATTCAGTACTTC
CASSQDNPLGLATLAKNIQYF
>.|once|TRBV5-1|TRBJ2-3
TGCGCCAGCCAGCAGCTAGCCGACGGGGATACGCAGTATTTT
CASQQLADGDTQYF
>TRBD1|.|TRBV7-2|TRBJ2-3
TGTGCCAGCAGCTTAAGGCAGGGGGTTGATACGCAGTATTTT
CASSLRQGVDTQYF
>.|.|TRBV21-1|TRBJ2-7
TGTGCCAGCAGCAATCTCAGACAGGGGGCGATGGGGGAGCCGGCCTACGAGCAGTACTTC
CASSNLRQGAMGEPAYEQYF
>.|.|TRBV27|TRBJ2-2
TGTGCCAGCAGTTCCCTGACAGGATACACCGGGGAGCTGTTTTTT
CASSSLTGYTGELFF
>TRBD2|.|TRBV9|TRBJ2-1
TGTGCCAGCAGTAGTAGCGGGGGAACCTACAATGAGCAGTTCTTC
CASSSSGGTYNEQFF
>.|.|TRBV7-6|TRBJ2-3
TGTGCCAGCAGCTTAACGTCGGGAGCTCCTGGGGATACGCAGTATTTT
CASSLTSGAPGDTQYF
>.|.|TRBV2|TRBJ2-1
TGTGCCAGCAGTGGAGAGACAGAGCAGTTCTTC
CASSGETEQFF
>.|.|TRBV19|TRBJ2-1
TGTGCCAGTACAAACAGGATCTACAATGAGCAGTTCTTC
CASTNRIYNEQFF
>TRBD2|.|TRBV4-3|TRBJ2-7
TGCGCCAGCAGCCAAGATACTAGCGGGCATTACGAGCAGTACTTC
CASSQDTSGHYEQYF
>.|.|TRBV7-2|TRBJ2-5
TGTGCCAGCAGCCGCTCAGGGTGGGGAGAGACCCAGTACTTC
CASSRSGWGETQYF
>TRBD2|.|TRBV5-4|TRBJ2-5
TGTGCCAGCAGCTCCGGGGGGGGCCTCGAGACCCAGTACTTC
CASSSGGGLETQYF
>.|.|TRBV2|TRBJ2-7
TGTGCCAGCAGTGAACGTGGCCAAGAGCAGTACTTC
CASSERGQEQYF
>TRBD2|.|TRBV5-1|TRBJ2-2
TGCGCCAGCAGCTGGTTAGCGGGGAGCACCGGGGAGCTGTTTTTT
CASSWLAGSTGELFF
>.|.|TRBV5-1|TRBJ1-5
TGCGCCAGCAGCTCAGGGCTCTTCGGTCAGCCCCAGCATTTT
CASSSGLFGQPQHF
>.|.|TRBV5-1|TRBJ2-1
TGCGCCAGCAGCTTGGTGAACGGTGAGCAGTTCTTC
CASSLVNGEQFF
>TRBD1|.|TRBV27|TRBJ1-1
TGTGCCAGCAGTTTGGACAGGGTGAACACTGAAGCTTTCTTT
CASSLDRVNTEAFF